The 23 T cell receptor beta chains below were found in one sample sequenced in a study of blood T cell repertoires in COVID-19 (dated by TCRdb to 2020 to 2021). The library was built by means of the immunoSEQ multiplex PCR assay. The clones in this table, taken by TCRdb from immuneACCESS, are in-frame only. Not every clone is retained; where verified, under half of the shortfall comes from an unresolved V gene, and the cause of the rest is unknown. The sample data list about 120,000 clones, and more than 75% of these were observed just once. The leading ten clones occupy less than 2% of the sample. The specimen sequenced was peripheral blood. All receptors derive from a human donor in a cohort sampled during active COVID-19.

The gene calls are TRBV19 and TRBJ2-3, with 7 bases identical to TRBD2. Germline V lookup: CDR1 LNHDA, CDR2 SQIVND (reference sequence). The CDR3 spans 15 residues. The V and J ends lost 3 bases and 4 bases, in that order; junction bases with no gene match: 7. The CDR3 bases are TGTGCCAGTAGTATCCAGCGGGGTGCGGCAGATACGCAGTATTTT. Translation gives CASSIQRGAADTQYF.

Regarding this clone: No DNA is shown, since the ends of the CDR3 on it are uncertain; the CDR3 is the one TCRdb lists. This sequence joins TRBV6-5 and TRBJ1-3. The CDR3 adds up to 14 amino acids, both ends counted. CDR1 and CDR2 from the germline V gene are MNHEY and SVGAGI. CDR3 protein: CASSTSGLGNTIYF.

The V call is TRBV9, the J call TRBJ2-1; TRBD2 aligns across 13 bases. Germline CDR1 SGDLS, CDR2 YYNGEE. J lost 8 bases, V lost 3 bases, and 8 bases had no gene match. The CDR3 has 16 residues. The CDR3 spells CASSDKLAGGPDEQFF. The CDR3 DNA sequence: TGTGCCAGCAGCGATAAACTAGCGGGAGGGCCCGATGAGCAGTTCTTC.

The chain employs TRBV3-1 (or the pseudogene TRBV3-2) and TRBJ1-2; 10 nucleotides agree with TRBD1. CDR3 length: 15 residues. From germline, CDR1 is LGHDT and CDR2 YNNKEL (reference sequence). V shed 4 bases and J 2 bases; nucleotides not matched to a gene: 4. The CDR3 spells CASSLRGQGNYGYTF. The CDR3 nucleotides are TGTGCCAGCAGCCTGCGGGGACAGGGGAACTATGGCTACACCTTC.

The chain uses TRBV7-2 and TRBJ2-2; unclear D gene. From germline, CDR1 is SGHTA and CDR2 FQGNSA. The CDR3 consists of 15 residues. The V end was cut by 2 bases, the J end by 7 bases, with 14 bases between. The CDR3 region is CASSLYRSTNGELFF. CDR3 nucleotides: TGTGCCAGCAGCTTATACCGGTCCACCAACGGGGAGCTGTTTTTT.

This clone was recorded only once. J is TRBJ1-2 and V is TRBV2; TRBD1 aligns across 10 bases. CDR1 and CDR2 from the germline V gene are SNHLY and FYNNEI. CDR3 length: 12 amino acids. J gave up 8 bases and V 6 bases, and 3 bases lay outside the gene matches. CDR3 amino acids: CASRDRGVGYTF. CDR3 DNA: TGTGCCAGCAGGGACAGGGGGGTAGGCTACACCTTC.

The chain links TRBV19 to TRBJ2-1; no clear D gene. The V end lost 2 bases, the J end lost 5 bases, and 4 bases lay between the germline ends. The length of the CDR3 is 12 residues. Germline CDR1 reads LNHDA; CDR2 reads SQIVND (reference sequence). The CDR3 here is CASSIIDNEQFF. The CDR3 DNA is TGTGCCAGTAGTATAATCGACAATGAGCAGTTCTTC.

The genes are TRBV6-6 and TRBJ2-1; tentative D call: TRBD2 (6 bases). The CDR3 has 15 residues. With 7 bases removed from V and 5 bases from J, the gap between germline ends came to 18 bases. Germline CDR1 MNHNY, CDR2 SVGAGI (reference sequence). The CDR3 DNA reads TGTGCCAGCACCCAGCCGGGAGTTCGGAACAATGAGCAGTTCTTC. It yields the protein CASTQPGVRNNEQFF.

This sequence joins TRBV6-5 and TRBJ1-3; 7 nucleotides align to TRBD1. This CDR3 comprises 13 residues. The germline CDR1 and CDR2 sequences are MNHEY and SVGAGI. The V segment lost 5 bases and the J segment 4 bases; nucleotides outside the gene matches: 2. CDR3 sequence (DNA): TGTGCCAGCAGTCAGGACAGGGGAAACACCATATATTTT. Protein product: CASSQDRGNTIYF.

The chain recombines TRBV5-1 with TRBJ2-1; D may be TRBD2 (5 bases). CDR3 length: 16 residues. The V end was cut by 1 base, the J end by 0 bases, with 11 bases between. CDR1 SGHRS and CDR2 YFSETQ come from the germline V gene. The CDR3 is CASSLLADSSYNEQFF. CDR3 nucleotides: TGCGCCAGCAGCTTGCTAGCTGATAGCTCCTACAATGAGCAGTTCTTC.

CDR3 protein: CASRSWGGKNIQYF. CDR3 nucleotides: TGTGCCAGCAGGTCGTGGGGGGGCAAAAACATTCAGTACTTC. The V gene is TRBV5-4, the J gene TRBJ2-4, with TRBD2 matching 7 bases. The V gene end was trimmed by 5 bases and the J gene end by 3 bases; junction bases not matched to a gene: 5. Germline V lookup: CDR1 SGHNT, CDR2 YYREEE (reference sequence). This CDR3 is 14 amino acids long.

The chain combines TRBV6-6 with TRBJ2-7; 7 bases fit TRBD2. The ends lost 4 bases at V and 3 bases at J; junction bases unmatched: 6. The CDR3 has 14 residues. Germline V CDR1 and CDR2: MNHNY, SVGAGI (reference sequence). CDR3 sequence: CASSSRENGYEQYF. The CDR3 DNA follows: TGTGCCAGCAGTTCGCGGGAGAACGGCTACGAGCAGTACTTC.

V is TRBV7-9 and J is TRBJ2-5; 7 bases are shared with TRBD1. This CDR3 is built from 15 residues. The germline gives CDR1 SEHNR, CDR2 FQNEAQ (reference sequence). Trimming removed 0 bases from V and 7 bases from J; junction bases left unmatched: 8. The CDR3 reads CASSLASRQGATQYF. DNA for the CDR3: TGTGCCAGCAGCTTAGCGTCGAGACAGGGCGCGACCCAGTACTTC.

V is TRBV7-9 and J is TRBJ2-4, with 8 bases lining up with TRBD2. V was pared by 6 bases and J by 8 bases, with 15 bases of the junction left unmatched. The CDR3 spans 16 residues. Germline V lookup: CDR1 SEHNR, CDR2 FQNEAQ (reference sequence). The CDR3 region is CASRKWSGSMRDIQYF. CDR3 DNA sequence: TGTGCCAGCAGAAAGTGGAGCGGGAGTATGAGGGACATTCAGTACTTC. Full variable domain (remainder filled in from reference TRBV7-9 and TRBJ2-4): DTGVSQNPRHKITKRGQNVTFRCDPISEHNRLYWYRQTLGQGPEFLTYFQNEAQLEKSRLLSDRFSAERPKGSFSTLEIQRTEQGDSAMYLCASRKWSGSMRDIQYFGAGTRLSVL.

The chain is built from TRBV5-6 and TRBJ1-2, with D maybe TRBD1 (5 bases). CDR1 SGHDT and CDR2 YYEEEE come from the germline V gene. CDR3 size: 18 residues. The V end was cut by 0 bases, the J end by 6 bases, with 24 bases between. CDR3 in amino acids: CASSLVGRRSVLPNGYTF. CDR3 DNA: TGTGCCAGCAGCTTGGTGGGGCGGCGCAGTGTTTTGCCTAATGGCTACACCTTC.

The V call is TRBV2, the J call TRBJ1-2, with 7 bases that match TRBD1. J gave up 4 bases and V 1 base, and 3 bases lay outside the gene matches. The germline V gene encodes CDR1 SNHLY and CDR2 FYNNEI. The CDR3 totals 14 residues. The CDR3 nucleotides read TGTGCCAGCAGTGAAGGACAGGGCGGCTATGGCTACACCTTC. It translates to CASSEGQGGYGYTF.

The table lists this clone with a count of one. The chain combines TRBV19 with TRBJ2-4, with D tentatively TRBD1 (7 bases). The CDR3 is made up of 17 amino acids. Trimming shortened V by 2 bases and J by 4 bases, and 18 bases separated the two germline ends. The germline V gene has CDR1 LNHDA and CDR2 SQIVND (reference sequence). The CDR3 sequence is CASSIIRDRAGKNIQYF. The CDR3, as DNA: TGTGCCAGTAGTATAATACGCGACAGGGCGGGAAAAAACATTCAGTACTTC.

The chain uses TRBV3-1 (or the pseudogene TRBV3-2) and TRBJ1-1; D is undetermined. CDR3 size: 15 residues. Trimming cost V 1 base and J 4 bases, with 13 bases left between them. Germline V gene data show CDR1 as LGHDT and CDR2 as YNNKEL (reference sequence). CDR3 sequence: CASSQGTVGSTEAFF. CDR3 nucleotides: TGTGCCAGCAGCCAAGGGACGGTAGGGAGCACTGAAGCTTTCTTT.

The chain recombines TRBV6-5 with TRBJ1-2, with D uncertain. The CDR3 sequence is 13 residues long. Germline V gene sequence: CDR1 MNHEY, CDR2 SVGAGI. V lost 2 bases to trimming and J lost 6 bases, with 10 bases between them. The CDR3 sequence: CASSYAWEDGYTF. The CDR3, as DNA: TGTGCCAGCAGTTACGCCTGGGAGGATGGCTACACCTTC.

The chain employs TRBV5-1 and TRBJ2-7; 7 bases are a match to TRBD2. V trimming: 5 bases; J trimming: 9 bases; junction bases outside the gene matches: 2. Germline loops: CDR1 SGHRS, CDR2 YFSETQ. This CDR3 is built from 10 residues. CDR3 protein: CASRRGRQYF. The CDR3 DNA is TGCGCCAGCAGGCGGGGGAGGCAGTACTTC. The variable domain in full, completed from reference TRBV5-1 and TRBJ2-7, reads KAGVTQTPRYLIKTRGQQVTLSCSPISGHRSVSWYQQTPGQGLQFLFEYFSETQRNKGNFPGRFSGRQFSNSRSEMNVSTLELGDSALYLCASRRGRQYFGPGTRLTVT.

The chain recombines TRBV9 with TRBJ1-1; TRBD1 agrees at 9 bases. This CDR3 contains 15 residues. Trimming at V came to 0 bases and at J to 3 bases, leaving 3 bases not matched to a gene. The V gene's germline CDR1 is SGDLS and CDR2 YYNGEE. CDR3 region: CASSVGDRAHTEAFF. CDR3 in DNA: TGTGCCAGCAGCGTAGGGGACAGGGCCCACACTGAAGCTTTCTTT.

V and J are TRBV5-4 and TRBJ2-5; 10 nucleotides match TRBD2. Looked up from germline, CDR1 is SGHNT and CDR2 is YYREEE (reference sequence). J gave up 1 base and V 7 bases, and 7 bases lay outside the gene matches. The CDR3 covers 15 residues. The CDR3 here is CASHSSGGVQETQYF. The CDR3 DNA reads TGTGCCAGCCACTCTAGCGGGGGAGTCCAAGAGACCCAGTACTTC.

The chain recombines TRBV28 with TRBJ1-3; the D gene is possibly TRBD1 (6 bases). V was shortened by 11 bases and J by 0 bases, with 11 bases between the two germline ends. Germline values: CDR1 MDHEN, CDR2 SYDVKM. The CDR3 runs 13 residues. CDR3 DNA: TGTGCCTCAACACAGGGCTCTGGAAACACCATATATTTT. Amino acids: CASTQGSGNTIYF.